The 8 T cell receptor beta chains below were found in one sample sequenced in a study of blood T cell repertoires in COVID-19. Data came from immunoSEQ multiplex PCR; TCRdb stores just in-frame clones and leaves some out. The sample records some 98,000 clones, under 90% being singletons. Sequenced input: peripheral blood. The receptors were sampled from a human donor in a cohort sampled during active COVID-19.

This chain links TRBV14 with TRBJ2-4; 7 bases line up with TRBD2. J was trimmed by 7 bases and V by 4 bases; bases with no gene match: 7. CDR3 length equals 14 residues. Germline V gene sequence: CDR1 SGHDN, CDR2 FVKESK. CDR3 in amino acids: CASSRGGDINIQYF. Written as DNA, the CDR3 is TGTGCCAGCAGCCGGGGAGGGGATATCAACATTCAGTACTTC.

The chain is built from TRBV7-9 and TRBJ2-3; 8 bases are a match to TRBD2. CDR3 length: 14 amino acids. V was clipped by 5 bases and J by 4 bases; unmatched bases: 5. Germline CDR1 is SEHNR and CDR2 is FQNEAQ (reference sequence). The CDR3 DNA reads as TGTGCCAGCAGCAAACGGGAGGGGGCAGATACGCAGTATTTT. Amino acids: CASSKREGADTQYF.

In this sample, this clone turned up once. J is TRBJ1-4 and V is TRBV18; no definite D call. The CDR3 totals 13 residues. V gave up 2 bases and J gave up 8 bases, with 9 bases separating them. Germline V gene data show CDR1 as KGHSH and CDR2 as LQKENI. CDR3 sequence (DNA): TGTGCCAGCTCACCATCAAGAGGGGAAAAACTGTTTTTT. It translates to CASSPSRGEKLFF.

V usage is TRBV28 and J usage is TRBJ1-1; D gene uncertain. CDR1 and CDR2 (germline): MDHEN, SYDVKM. CDR3 length: 18 residues. The germline V and J ends were trimmed by 6 bases and 0 bases, with 23 bases remaining between them. In nucleotides, the CDR3 is TGTGCCAGCAGCCCCCGACTCAAACTTGGGTTCATGAACACTGAAGCTTTCTTT. Protein product: CASSPRLKLGFMNTEAFF. Combining the CDR3 with reference TRBV28 and TRBJ1-1 gives the whole variable domain DVKVTQSSRYLVKRTGEKVFLECVQDMDHENMFWYRQDPGLGLRLIYFSYDVKMKEKGDIPEGYSVSREKKERFSLILESASTNQTSMYLCASSPRLKLGFMNTEAFFGQGTRLTVV.

Only a few counts were recorded for this clone. The V call is TRBV18, the J call TRBJ1-4; 7 bases are a match to TRBD1. The J segment lost 5 bases and the V segment lost 3 bases, leaving 6 bases of the junction unmatched. Germline CDR1 and CDR2: KGHSH and LQKENI. The CDR3 is made up of 15 amino acids. The CDR3 bases are TGTGCCAGCTCACCCTCGACAGGGCTAAATGAAAAACTGTTTTTT. Protein product: CASSPSTGLNEKLFF.

V is TRBV19 and J is TRBJ2-7, with D possibly matching TRBD2 (6 bases). V lost 2 bases and J lost 2, with 13 bases in between. The CDR3 totals 15 residues. Germline CDR1 LNHDA, CDR2 SQIVND (reference sequence). Written as DNA, the CDR3 is TGTGCCAGTAGTATATTCGCGGGATCAGCCTACGAGCAGTACTTC. Protein: CASSIFAGSAYEQYF.

The chain combines TRBV20-1 with TRBJ2-7, with TRBD2 matching over 7 bases. The junction had 11 bases not matched to a gene; V was cut back by 3 bases and J by 0 bases. Per the germline V gene, CDR1 is DFQATT and CDR2 is SNEGSKA (reference sequence). The CDR3 extends over 16 amino acids. CDR3 residues: CSASLGGRLLSYEQYF. The CDR3, as DNA: TGCAGTGCTAGTCTGGGAGGGAGGCTACTCTCCTACGAGCAGTACTTC.

This clone was seen more than once but under ten times. V is TRBV20-1 and J is TRBJ2-7, with a weak D call TRBD1 (6 bases). With 4 bases removed from V and 5 bases from J, the gap between germline ends came to 9 bases. This CDR3 is built from 11 residues. Germline loops: CDR1 DFQATT, CDR2 SNEGSKA (reference sequence). The CDR3 sequence: CSAKQGNEQYF. CDR3 DNA: TGCAGTGCTAAACAGGGCAACGAGCAGTACTTC.